This is a list of T cell receptor beta chains from one sample in a study of T cell responses to AZD1222 COVID-19 vaccine. Sequencing was performed with immunoSEQ multiplex PCR; in TCRdb, only in-frame clones are kept and a portion is missing. The top ten hold 1.3% of the sample, which has 150,000 to 200,000 clones, just over 90% seen once. The sequenced sample was peripheral blood, obtained 28 days after the second AZD1222 dose. These receptors all stem from an adult who received the AZD1222 COVID-19 vaccine. Both conserved end residues are part of each CDR3. A D gene is named only where the DNA matches it firmly. Size tells how often a clone was seen (once, few, many) or the class of an expanded clone, and some rows leave it out.

abundance	v_gene	d_gene	j_gene	CDR3nt	CDR3aa
-	TRBV30	-	TRBJ1-1	TGTGCCTGGAGCCTTAACACGAACACTGAAGCTTTCTTT	CAWSLNTNTEAFF
-	TRBV10-2	TRBD1	TRBJ1-6	TGCGCCAGCAGTGGGGACAGGGGATTCTATAATTCACCCCTCCACTTT	CASSGDRGFYNSPLHF
few	TRBV19	TRBD2	TRBJ2-2	TGTGCCAGTAATAGCGGGGACACCGGGGAGCTGTTTTTT	CASNSGDTGELFF
-	TRBV7-2	TRBD2	TRBJ2-3	TGTGCCAGCAGCTCCGGGACTAGCGAGGCAGATACGCAGTATTTT	CASSSGTSEADTQYF
once	TRBV18	-	TRBJ2-1	TGTGCCAGCTCACCACCCTCAAGCTCCTACAATGAGCAGTTCTTC	CASSPPSSSYNEQFF
-	TRBV2	-	TRBJ2-7	TGTGCCAGCCAGCGGGACACCGCCTACGAGCAGTACTTC	CASQRDTAYEQYF
-	TRBV4-1	TRBD1	TRBJ1-1	TGCGCCAGCAGCCCCGGGGAGGGGGCATGGAACACTGAAGCTTTCTTT	CASSPGEGAWNTEAFF
-	TRBV3-1/TRBV3-2	-	TRBJ1-5	TGTGCCAGCAGCCAAGGAGGGAGCAATCAGCCCCAGCATTTT	CASSQGGSNQPQHF
once	TRBV5-4	-	TRBJ1-1	TGTGCCAGCAGCTTGGGGCAGGAGAACACTGAAGCTTTCTTT	CASSLGQENTEAFF
once	TRBV1	-	TRBJ2-6	TGCACCAGCAGCCCGACTGGAGTCCACTCTGGGGCCAACGTCCTGACTTTC	CTSSPTGVHSGANVLTF
-	TRBV30	TRBD1	TRBJ2-7	TGTGCCTGGAGAGGGACAGGGCCCTTCTACGAGCAGTACTTC	CAWRGTGPFYEQYF
-	TRBV28	TRBD2	TRBJ2-1	TGTGCCAGCAGTTTTTACCCGAGGTTAGCGGGGGTCAATGAGCAGTTCTTC	CASSFYPRLAGVNEQFF
-	TRBV28	-	TRBJ2-2	TGTGCCAGCAGTTCACGAGCCTTGATCACCGGGGAGCTGTTTTTT	CASSSRALITGELFF
once	TRBV6-5	-	TRBJ2-2	TGTGCCAGCAGCGGTTTGAACACCGGGGAGCTGTTTTTT	CASSGLNTGELFF
-	TRBV7-8	-	TRBJ2-1	TGTGCCAGCAGCGCGGCTATTTACAATGAGCAGTTCTTC	CASSAAIYNEQFF
-	TRBV6-6	-	TRBJ1-1	TGTGCCAGCAGTCACGGGGGGGGCTGGGACACTGAAGCTTTCTTT	CASSHGGGWDTEAFF
-	TRBV7-3	-	TRBJ2-5	TGTGCCAGCAGCTTGGGCGAGCTAGAGACCCAGTACTTC	CASSLGELETQYF
-	TRBV4-1	-	TRBJ1-5	TGCGCCAGCAGCCGGTCGCGTGGGCGGGATCAGCCCCAGCATTTT	CASSRSRGRDQPQHF
-	TRBV30	-	TRBJ1-1	TGTGCCTGGAGTGTACGGGGGCGGTGGACTGAAGCTTTCTTT	CAWSVRGRWTEAFF
-	TRBV29-1	-	TRBJ1-2	TGCAGCGTCCCTCGGTTAAGGGACTATGGCTACACCTTC	CSVPRLRDYGYTF
-	TRBV6-6	-	TRBJ2-7	TGTGCCAGCAGTTACGACGGAACGCTCCCCTACGAGCAGTACTTC	CASSYDGTLPYEQYF
-	TRBV3-1/TRBV3-2	TRBD2	TRBJ2-3	TGTGCCAGCAGCCAAGGGCCTAGCGGGAGCCCAGATACGCAGTATTTT	CASSQGPSGSPDTQYF
-	TRBV2	TRBD1	TRBJ1-3	TGTGCCAGCAGTTATAGAGAGACAGGGTGGAGAAACACCATATATTTT	CASSYRETGWRNTIYF
-	TRBV12-3/TRBV12-4	-	TRBJ1-2	TGTGCCAGCAGTTTCTTCGGAAACTATGGCTACACCTTC	CASSFFGNYGYTF
-	TRBV7-2	TRBD2	TRBJ2-5	TGTGCCAGCAGCGAGAGCGGGGCGGTTGAGACCCAGTACTTC	CASSESGAVETQYF
-	TRBV10-1	-	TRBJ2-7	TGCGCCAGCAGTGGTAACTCGAACGAGCAGTACTTC	CASSGNSNEQYF
once	TRBV19	TRBD2	TRBJ2-1	TGTGCCAGTAAGGGACTAGCGGGGCCGGGATCCTACAATGAGCAGTTCTTC	CASKGLAGPGSYNEQFF
-	TRBV5-5	-	TRBJ1-1	TGTGCCAGCAGCTTGGGGCAGGGCGGGACTGAAGCTTTCTTT	CASSLGQGGTEAFF
once	TRBV27	-	TRBJ1-2	TGTGCCAGCAGTTTTTCCCAATCTCCCGTCTATGGCTACACCTTC	CASSFSQSPVYGYTF
few	TRBV6-5	-	TRBJ1-3	TGTGCCAGCAGCTCACCGGGCCTCGGAGGAAACACCATATATTTT	CASSSPGLGGNTIYF
few	TRBV5-4	-	TRBJ1-1	TGTGCCAGCAGCTTGCCCAGGGGCCCTGAAGCTTTCTTT	CASSLPRGPEAFF
-	TRBV7-2	-	TRBJ2-1	TGTGCCAGCAGCTTAGCGCTAAACTACAATGAGCAGTTCTTC	CASSLALNYNEQFF
-	TRBV7-8	-	TRBJ2-3	TGTGCCAGCAGTTTCGCCCCCGGAGATACGCAGTATTTT	CASSFAPGDTQYF
-	TRBV5-4	TRBD1	TRBJ1-2	TGTGCCAGCAGCTTGGGGACAGGGGGCGTTCGTTATGGCTACACCTTC	CASSLGTGGVRYGYTF